A selection of T cell receptor beta chains follows, all from one sample in a study of identifying expanded T cells in peripheral blood. Some clones are missing from TCRdb's copy, which holds only in-frame ones; the method was immunoSEQ multiplex PCR. The sample records about 120,000 clones, approximately 88% being singletons. Input material: blood. The receptors derive from a person aged 18 to 69 in good health. The CDR3 runs from the conserved cysteine through the conserved F or W.

j_gene: TRBJ2-6; v_gene: TRBV30; CDR3aa: CAWTHFGEMTF
j_gene: TRBJ1-5; v_gene: TRBV6-5; CDR3aa: CASRADRGSRQPQHF
j_gene: TRBJ1-6; v_gene: TRBV7-8; CDR3aa: CASSGPTGISSRNSPLHF
j_gene: TRBJ2-1; v_gene: TRBV9; CDR3aa: CASSPTGSGYNEQFF
j_gene: TRBJ1-5; v_gene: TRBV4-3; CDR3aa: CASSQDWSQPQHF
j_gene: TRBJ1-1; v_gene: TRBV25-1; CDR3aa: CASSDTGGGGAFF
j_gene: TRBJ2-7; v_gene: TRBV4-1; CDR3aa: CASSQRPGQRTYEQYF
j_gene: TRBJ2-2; v_gene: TRBV2; CDR3aa: CASSDRGPGRAGELFF
j_gene: TRBJ1-1; v_gene: TRBV19; CDR3aa: CASSIVGGTEAFF
j_gene: TRBJ1-2; v_gene: TRBV7-2; CDR3aa: CASTGGQGYGYTF
j_gene: TRBJ2-7; v_gene: TRBV2; CDR3aa: CASSFYEQYF
j_gene: TRBJ2-2; v_gene: TRBV6-5; CDR3aa: CASSRNTGELFF
j_gene: TRBJ2-1; v_gene: TRBV2; CDR3aa: CASGLTGRQFF
j_gene: TRBJ2-3; v_gene: TRBV12-5; CDR3aa: CASGLTQTDTQYF
j_gene: TRBJ2-7; v_gene: TRBV5-1; CDR3aa: CASTTSGDEQYF
j_gene: TRBJ2-5; v_gene: TRBV10-3; CDR3aa: CAISESWETQYF
j_gene: TRBJ2-2; v_gene: TRBV6-6; CDR3aa: CASSEDRNTGELFF
j_gene: TRBJ2-1; v_gene: TRBV29-1; CDR3aa: CSVFGLAGAYGSYNEQFF
j_gene: TRBJ1-2; v_gene: TRBV5-6; CDR3aa: CASSPGQGATYGYTF
j_gene: TRBJ1-4; v_gene: TRBV19; CDR3aa: CASSIRPTGSGEKLFF
j_gene: TRBJ2-7; v_gene: TRBV15; CDR3aa: CATSSGLRLAGEQYF
j_gene: TRBJ2-5; v_gene: TRBV7-3; CDR3aa: CASSFSGVKEETQYF
j_gene: TRBJ1-2; v_gene: TRBV4-3; CDR3aa: CASSQSNYGYTF
j_gene: TRBJ2-3; v_gene: TRBV2; CDR3aa: CASRVAGNTDTQYF
j_gene: TRBJ2-7; v_gene: TRBV19; CDR3aa: CASSIGTGSYEQYF
j_gene: TRBJ1-1; v_gene: TRBV5-6; CDR3aa: CASTYLQGWAEAFF
j_gene: TRBJ1-5; v_gene: TRBV7-2; CDR3aa: CASSPRVNQPQHF
j_gene: TRBJ2-7; v_gene: TRBV10-1; CDR3aa: CATQADPGREQYF
j_gene: TRBJ1-1; v_gene: TRBV2; CDR3aa: CASSELNAPVSNTEAFF
j_gene: TRBJ1-1; v_gene: TRBV7-9; CDR3aa: CASSLLVGSEAFF
j_gene: TRBJ1-6; v_gene: TRBV28; CDR3aa: CASSLSSLNSPLHF
j_gene: TRBJ2-5; v_gene: TRBV7-2; CDR3aa: CASSSYGETQYF
j_gene: TRBJ1-1; v_gene: TRBV4-3; CDR3aa: CASSPGKLLTFF
j_gene: TRBJ1-2; v_gene: TRBV5-1; CDR3aa: CASSYTGGNDYGYTF
j_gene: TRBJ1-5; v_gene: TRBV6-1; CDR3aa: CASRGGGGSNQPQHF
j_gene: TRBJ2-3; v_gene: TRBV9; CDR3aa: CASSVRGVGTDTQYF
j_gene: TRBJ2-2; v_gene: TRBV9; CDR3aa: CASSVTGLGGELFF
j_gene: TRBJ1-6; v_gene: TRBV11-3; CDR3aa: CASSSGQGAAAHSPLHF
j_gene: TRBJ1-5; v_gene: TRBV6-6; CDR3aa: CASSYSKGDGNQPQHF
j_gene: TRBJ2-7; v_gene: TRBV30; CDR3aa: CAWSSGFEQYF
j_gene: TRBJ2-5; v_gene: TRBV18; CDR3aa: CASSPPSPETQYF
j_gene: TRBJ2-7; v_gene: TRBV4-1; CDR3aa: CASSQVLQGLSYEQYF